The next 14 T cell receptor beta chains were all read from a single sample in a study of T-cell reconstitution after alpha-beta-depleted transplantation in children. Preparation of the TCRbeta library was carried out with unique molecular identifiers. From the PCR reads, TCRdb called clonotypes with MiXCR, one entry per CDR3 protein. The sample lists about 200,000 distinct CDR3 sequences, roughly 15% seen once, with approximately 13% in the top ten. The specimen was PBMCs from the stem cell graft donor, collected from the stem cell graft. These receptors were collected from a human donor who donated a stem cell graft to a child with acute lymphoblastic leukemia.

This clonotype was observed many times. This chain joins TRBV3-1 and TRBJ1-5, with D possibly being TRBD1 (6 bases). CDR1 LGHDT and CDR2 YNNKEL come from the germline V gene (reference sequence). This CDR3 has 15 amino acids. The V and J ends lost 4 bases and 2 bases respectively, with 12 bases between them. The CDR3 DNA reads TGTGCCAGCAGCCGGAACAGGGAGGGCAATCAGCCCCAGCATTTT. Translating gives CASSRNREGNQPQHF.

The sample holds many counts of this clonotype. The rearrangement uses TRBV6-1 and TRBJ1-2; D may be TRBD1 (6 bases). Germline V gives CDR1 MNHNS, CDR2 SASEGT. The V end lost 7 bases, the J end lost 2 bases, and 11 bases lay between the germline ends. The CDR3 loop spans 13 amino acids. This CDR3 is CASTDTGNYGYTF. The CDR3 coding sequence is TGTGCCAGCACCGACACAGGGAACTATGGCTACACCTTC.

In this sample, this clonotype turned up many times. V is TRBV5-1 and J is TRBJ2-2; D possibly corresponds to TRBD2 (5 bases). Germline V lookup: CDR1 SGHRS, CDR2 YFSETQ. Trimming shortened V by 0 bases and J by 0 bases, and 6 bases separated the two germline ends. CDR3 length: 15 amino acids. The CDR3 nucleotides are TGCGCCAGCAGCTTGGACGGGACGAACACCGGGGAGCTGTTTTTT. As protein: CASSLDGTNTGELFF. Full variable domain (rest looked up from reference TRBV5-1 and TRBJ2-2): KAGVTQTPRYLIKTRGQQVTLSCSPISGHRSVSWYQQTPGQGLQFLFEYFSETQRNKGNFPGRFSGRQFSNSRSEMNVSTLELGDSALYLCASSLDGTNTGELFFGEGSRLTVL.

In this sample, this clonotype turned up many times. The chain uses TRBV6-1 and TRBJ1-5; D might be TRBD1 (5 bases). The germline CDR1 and CDR2 sequences are MNHNS and SASEGT. V dropped 5 bases and J dropped 4 bases, with 18 bases sitting between them. CDR3 size: 16 residues. This chain's CDR3 is CASSTLRGLMNQPQHF. The CDR3 nucleotides read TGTGCCAGCAGTACATTGAGGGGACTGATGAATCAGCCCCAGCATTTT.

This clonotype was seen ten or more times. V gene TRBV5-1 combines with J gene TRBJ2-1; weak D call: TRBD2 (6 bases). Germline V gene sequence: CDR1 SGHRS, CDR2 YFSETQ. The CDR3 loop spans 15 amino acids. The V end lost 1 base, the J end lost 0 bases, and 8 bases lay between the germline ends. The CDR3 DNA reads TGCGCCAGCAGCTTGCTAGCGCCCTCCTACAATGAGCAGTTCTTC. Its protein product is CASSLLAPSYNEQFF.

This clonotype appeared many times. V and J are TRBV4-2 and TRBJ2-3, with D unresolved. From germline, CDR1 is LGHNA and CDR2 YNFKEQ. This CDR3 is 17 amino acids long. V dropped 1 base and J dropped 5 bases, with 19 bases sitting between them. Here the CDR3 reads CASSQAARTLSRDTQYF. The CDR3 bases are TGTGCCAGCAGCCAAGCTGCACGGACCCTCAGTCGAGATACGCAGTATTTT.

The V call is TRBV14, the J call TRBJ1-1; no firm D call. The germline gives CDR1 SGHDN, CDR2 FVKESK. This CDR3 contains 15 residues. V dropped 1 base and J dropped 1 base, with 10 bases sitting between them. The CDR3 region has the DNA TGTGCCAGCAGCCAAGGTGGGCCAGCGAACACTGAAGCTTTCTTT. Translated: CASSQGGPANTEAFF.

The V and J genes are TRBV5-4 and TRBJ1-1, with D possibly matching TRBD1 (6 bases). V was pared by 3 bases and J by 1 base, with 16 bases between. The CDR3 consists of 16 residues. Per the germline V gene, CDR1 is SGHNT and CDR2 is YYREEE (reference sequence). CDR3 sequence (DNA): TGTGCCAGCAGCTGGGGGGGCTCGGGGGGGAACACTGAAGCTTTCTTT. Translated, it gives CASSWGGSGGNTEAFF.

The chain has TRBV20-1 and TRBJ2-3, with TRBD1 matching over 11 bases. Trimming at V came to 6 bases and at J to 1 base, leaving 9 bases not matched to a gene. The CDR3 is made up of 16 amino acids. The germline V gene encodes CDR1 DFQATT and CDR2 SNEGSKA (reference sequence). The CDR3 sequence: CSAPTRGQGGTDTQYF. The CDR3 nucleotides are TGCAGTGCCCCTACTAGGGGACAGGGGGGCACAGATACGCAGTATTTT.

Ten or more counts support this clonotype. The chain recombines TRBV7-8 with TRBJ2-3; the D gene is possibly TRBD2 (5 bases). Trimming took 2 bases from V and 2 from J, leaving 14 bases between them. This CDR3 spans 16 amino acids. Germline V gene lookup returns CDR1 SGHVS and CDR2 FQNEAQ. CDR3 coding DNA: TGTGCCAGCAGCTTACTACCCCCGGAGGACACAGATACGCAGTATTTT. It is translated as CASSLLPPEDTDTQYF.

Many counts were recorded for this clonotype. This chain uses TRBV5-1 with TRBJ2-7; possible D gene TRBD1, 6 bases. The CDR3 has 14 residues. V lost 4 bases, J lost 0 bases, and 11 bases lay in between. Germline V gene data show CDR1 as SGHRS and CDR2 as YFSETQ. CDR3 loop: CASSARQVSYEQYF. The CDR3 nucleotides are TGCGCCAGCAGCGCCAGACAGGTCTCCTACGAGCAGTACTTC.

The sample holds a few counts of this clonotype. V and J are TRBV13 and TRBJ1-2, with 7 bases aligning to TRBD1. V shed 1 base, J shed 0 bases, and the junction held 5 bases outside the gene matches. This CDR3 is 16 amino acids long. The V gene's germline CDR1 is PRHDT and CDR2 FYEKMQ (reference sequence). DNA of the CDR3: TGTGCCAGCAGCTTAGCAGGGGGTCAAACTAACTATGGCTACACCTTC. Translation gives CASSLAGGQTNYGYTF.

The CDR3 is CSARADRGANYGYTF. The CDR3 DNA reads as TGCAGTGCTAGAGCCGACAGGGGCGCTAACTATGGCTACACCTTC. The V and J genes are TRBV20-1 and TRBJ1-2; 8 bases agree with TRBD1. The ends lost 1 base at V and 0 bases at J; junction bases unmatched: 4. In germline, CDR1 is DFQATT, CDR2 SNEGSKA (reference sequence). The CDR3 length is 15 residues.

This clonotype was counted at least ten times. V is TRBV28 and J is TRBJ2-3; D possibly corresponds to TRBD2 (6 bases). CDR1 is MDHEN and CDR2 is SYDVKM in the germline V gene. The CDR3 is 19 amino acids. Trimming cost V 6 bases and J 2 bases, with 27 bases left between them. The CDR3, as DNA: TGTGCCAGCAGACCATGGGGGACTCCCAAGTGGGGCCACACAGATACGCAGTATTTT. Protein product: CASRPWGTPKWGHTDTQYF. Based on the CDR3 plus reference TRBV28 and TRBJ2-3, the full variable domain is DVKVTQSSRYLVKRTGEKVFLECVQDMDHENMFWYRQDPGLGLRLIYFSYDVKMKEKGDIPEGYSVSREKKERFSLILESASTNQTSMYLCASRPWGTPKWGHTDTQYFGPGTRLTVL.